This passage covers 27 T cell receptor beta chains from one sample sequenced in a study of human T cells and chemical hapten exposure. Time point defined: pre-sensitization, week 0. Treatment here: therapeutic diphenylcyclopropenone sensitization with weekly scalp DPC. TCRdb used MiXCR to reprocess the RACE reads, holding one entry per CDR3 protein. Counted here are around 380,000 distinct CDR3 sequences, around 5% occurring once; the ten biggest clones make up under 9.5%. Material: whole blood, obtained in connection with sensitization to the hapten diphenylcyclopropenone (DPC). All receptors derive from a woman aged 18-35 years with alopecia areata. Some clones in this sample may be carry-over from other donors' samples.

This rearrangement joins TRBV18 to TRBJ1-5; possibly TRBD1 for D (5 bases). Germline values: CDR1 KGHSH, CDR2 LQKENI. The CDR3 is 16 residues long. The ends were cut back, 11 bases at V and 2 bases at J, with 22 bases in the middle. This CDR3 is CAPLSGRGEGNQPQHF. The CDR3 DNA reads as TGTGCCCCGCTTTCAGGGAGGGGTGAAGGCAATCAGCCCCAGCATTTT.

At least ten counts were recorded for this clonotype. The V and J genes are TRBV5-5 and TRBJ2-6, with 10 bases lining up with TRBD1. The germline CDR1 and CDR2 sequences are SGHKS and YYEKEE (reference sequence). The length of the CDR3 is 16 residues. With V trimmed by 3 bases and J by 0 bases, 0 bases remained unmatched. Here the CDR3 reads CASSWTGGSGANVLTF. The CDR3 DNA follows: TGTGCCAGCAGCTGGACAGGGGGCTCTGGGGCCAACGTCCTGACTTTC.

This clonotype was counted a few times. In nucleotides, the CDR3 is TGTGCCAGCACCTCTCCCATTTCGGATTCACCCCTCCACTTT. This sequence encodes CASTSPISDSPLHF. The rearrangement links TRBV12-3 or TRBV12-4 to TRBJ1-6; D gene unclear. The CDR3 consists of 14 residues. Deletions cut 7 bases from V and 8 bases from J, with 15 bases between.

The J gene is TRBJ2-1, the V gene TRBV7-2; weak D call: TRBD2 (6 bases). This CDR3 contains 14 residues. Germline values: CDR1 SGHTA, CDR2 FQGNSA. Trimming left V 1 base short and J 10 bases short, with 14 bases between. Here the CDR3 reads CASSLVHFSGEQFF. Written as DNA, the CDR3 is TGTGCCAGCAGCTTAGTGCACTTCAGCGGGGAGCAGTTCTTC.

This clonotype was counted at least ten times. CDR3 amino acids: CASSYVRTGDMTF. Written as DNA, the CDR3 is TGTGCCAGCAGTTACGTCCGGACAGGTGACATGACTTTC. This sequence joins TRBV6-5 and TRBJ2-6, with TRBD1 matching over 7 bases. The length of the CDR3 is 13 residues. The germline V gene encodes CDR1 MNHEY and CDR2 SVGAGI. Losses at the gene ends were 2 bases for V and 17 bases for J; bases not matched to a gene: 9.

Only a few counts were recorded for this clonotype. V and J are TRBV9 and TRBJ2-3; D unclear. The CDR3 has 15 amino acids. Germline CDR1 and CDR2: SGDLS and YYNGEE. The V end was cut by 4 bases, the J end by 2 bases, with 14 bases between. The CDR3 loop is CASSPYNGFTDTQYF. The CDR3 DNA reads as TGTGCCAGCAGCCCCTACAACGGCTTCACAGATACGCAGTATTTT.

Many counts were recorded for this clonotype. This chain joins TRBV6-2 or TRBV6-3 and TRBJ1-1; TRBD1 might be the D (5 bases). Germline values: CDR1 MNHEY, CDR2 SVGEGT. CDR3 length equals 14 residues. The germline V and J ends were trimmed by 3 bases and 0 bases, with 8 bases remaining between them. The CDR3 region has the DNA TGTGCCAGCAGTTATTGGGGGATGAACACTGAAGCTTTCTTT. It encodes CASSYWGMNTEAFF.

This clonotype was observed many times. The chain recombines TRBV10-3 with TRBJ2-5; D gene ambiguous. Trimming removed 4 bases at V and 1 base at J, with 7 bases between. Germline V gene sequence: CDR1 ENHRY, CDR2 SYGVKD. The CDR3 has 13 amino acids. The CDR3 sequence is CAISVEVQETQYF. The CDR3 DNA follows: TGTGCCATCAGTGTAGAGGTCCAAGAGACCCAGTACTTC.

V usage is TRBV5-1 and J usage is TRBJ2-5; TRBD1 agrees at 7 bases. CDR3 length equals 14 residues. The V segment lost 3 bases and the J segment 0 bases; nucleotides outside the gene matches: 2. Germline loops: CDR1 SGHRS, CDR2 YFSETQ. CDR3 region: CASSWTGNQETQYF. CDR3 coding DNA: TGCGCCAGCAGCTGGACAGGAAACCAAGAGACCCAGTACTTC.

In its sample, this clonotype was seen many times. Here the CDR3 reads CSAVTTHLDEQFF. The CDR3 DNA is TGCAGCGCCGTTACGACTCACCTCGATGAGCAGTTCTTC. The chain is built from TRBV29-1 and TRBJ2-1; D call uncertain. The germline V gene has CDR1 SQVTM and CDR2 ANQGSEA. V dropped 7 bases and J dropped 8 bases, with 18 bases sitting between them. The CDR3 loop spans 13 amino acids.

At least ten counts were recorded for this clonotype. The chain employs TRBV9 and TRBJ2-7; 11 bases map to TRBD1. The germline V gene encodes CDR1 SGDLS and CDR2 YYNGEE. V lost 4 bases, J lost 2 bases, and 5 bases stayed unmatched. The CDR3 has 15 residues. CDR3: CASSSGQGVTYEQYF. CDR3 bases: TGTGCCAGCAGCTCGGGACAGGGGGTTACCTACGAGCAGTACTTC.

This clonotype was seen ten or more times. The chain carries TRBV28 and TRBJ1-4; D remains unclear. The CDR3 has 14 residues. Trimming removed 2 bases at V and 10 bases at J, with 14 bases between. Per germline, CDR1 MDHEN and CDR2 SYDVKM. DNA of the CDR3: TGTGCCAGCAGTTTAGGACCCCAACTAGGAAAACTGTTTTTT. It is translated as CASSLGPQLGKLFF.

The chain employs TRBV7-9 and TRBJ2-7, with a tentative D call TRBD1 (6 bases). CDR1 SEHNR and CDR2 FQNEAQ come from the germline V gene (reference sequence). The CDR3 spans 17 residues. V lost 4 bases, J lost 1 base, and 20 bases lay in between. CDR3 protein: CASSSRDHRVGSYEQYF. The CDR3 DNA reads TGTGCCAGCAGCTCCCGAGATCACAGGGTGGGTTCCTACGAGCAGTACTTC.

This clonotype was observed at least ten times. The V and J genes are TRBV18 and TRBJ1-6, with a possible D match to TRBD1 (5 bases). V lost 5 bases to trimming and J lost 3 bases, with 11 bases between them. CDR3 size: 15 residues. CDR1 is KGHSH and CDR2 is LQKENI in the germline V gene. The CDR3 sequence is CASSNFQGYNSPLHF. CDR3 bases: TGTGCCAGCTCAAATTTTCAGGGCTATAATTCACCCCTCCACTTT.

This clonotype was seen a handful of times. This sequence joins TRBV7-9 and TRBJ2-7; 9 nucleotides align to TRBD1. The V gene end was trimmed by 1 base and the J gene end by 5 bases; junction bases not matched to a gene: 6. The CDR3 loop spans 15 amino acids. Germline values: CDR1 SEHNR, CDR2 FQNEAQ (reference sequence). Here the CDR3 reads CASSLVGQGFHEQYF. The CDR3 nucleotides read TGTGCCAGCAGCTTAGTCGGACAGGGGTTCCACGAGCAGTACTTC.

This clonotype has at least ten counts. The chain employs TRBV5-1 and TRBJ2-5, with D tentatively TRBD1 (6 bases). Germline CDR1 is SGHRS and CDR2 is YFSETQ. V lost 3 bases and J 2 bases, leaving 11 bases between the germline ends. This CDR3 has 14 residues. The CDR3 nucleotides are TGCGCCAGCAGCTCAGAAGGACAGCAAGAGACCCAGTACTTC. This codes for CASSSEGQQETQYF. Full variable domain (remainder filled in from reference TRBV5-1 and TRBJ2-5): KAGVTQTPRYLIKTRGQQVTLSCSPISGHRSVSWYQQTPGQGLQFLFEYFSETQRNKGNFPGRFSGRQFSNSRSEMNVSTLELGDSALYLCASSSEGQQETQYFGPGTRLLVL.

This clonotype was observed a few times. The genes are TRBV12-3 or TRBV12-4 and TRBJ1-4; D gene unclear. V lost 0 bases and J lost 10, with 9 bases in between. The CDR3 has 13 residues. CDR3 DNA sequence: TGTGCCAGCAGTTTAGCCCCCCCGGGAAAACTGTTTTTT. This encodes CASSLAPPGKLFF.

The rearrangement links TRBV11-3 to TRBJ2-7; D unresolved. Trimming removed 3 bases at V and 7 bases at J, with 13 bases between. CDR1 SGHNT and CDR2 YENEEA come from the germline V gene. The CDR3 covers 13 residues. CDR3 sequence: CASSLNSTVEQYF. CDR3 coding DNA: TGTGCCAGCAGCTTGAATTCCACTGTAGAGCAGTACTTC.

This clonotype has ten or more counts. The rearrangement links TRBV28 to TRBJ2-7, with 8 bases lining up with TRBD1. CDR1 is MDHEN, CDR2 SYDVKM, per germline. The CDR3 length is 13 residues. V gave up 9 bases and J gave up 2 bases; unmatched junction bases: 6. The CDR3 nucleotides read TGTGCCAGTTGGACAGGGACAACCTACGAGCAGTACTTC. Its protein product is CASWTGTTYEQYF.

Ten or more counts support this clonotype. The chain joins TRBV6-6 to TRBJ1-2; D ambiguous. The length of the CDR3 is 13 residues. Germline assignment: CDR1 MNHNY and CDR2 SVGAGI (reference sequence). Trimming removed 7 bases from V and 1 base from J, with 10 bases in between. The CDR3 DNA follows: TGTGCCAGCAAAGAGGGCAATAACTATGGCTACACCTTC. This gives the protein CASKEGNNYGYTF.

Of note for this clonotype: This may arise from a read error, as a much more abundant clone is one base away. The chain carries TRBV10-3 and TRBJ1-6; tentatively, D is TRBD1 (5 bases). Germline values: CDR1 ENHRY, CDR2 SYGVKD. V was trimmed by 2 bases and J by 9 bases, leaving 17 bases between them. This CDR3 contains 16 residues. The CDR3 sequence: CAISEAGGKTSSPLHF. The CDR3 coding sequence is TGTGCCATCAGTGAGGCGGGGGGGAAAACTAGTTCACCCCTCCACTTT.

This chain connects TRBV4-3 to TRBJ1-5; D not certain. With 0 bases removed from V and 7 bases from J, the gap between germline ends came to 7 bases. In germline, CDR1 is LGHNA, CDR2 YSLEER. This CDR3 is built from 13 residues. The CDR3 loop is CASSQDLEQPQHF. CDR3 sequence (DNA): TGCGCCAGCAGCCAAGATCTGGAACAGCCCCAGCATTTT.

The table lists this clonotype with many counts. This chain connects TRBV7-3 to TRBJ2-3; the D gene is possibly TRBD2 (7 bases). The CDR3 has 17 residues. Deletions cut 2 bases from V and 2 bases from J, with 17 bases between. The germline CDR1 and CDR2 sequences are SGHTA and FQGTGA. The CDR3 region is CASSLGGAGAYTDTQYF. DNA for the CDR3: TGTGCCAGCAGCTTAGGTGGGGCGGGGGCCTACACAGATACGCAGTATTTT.

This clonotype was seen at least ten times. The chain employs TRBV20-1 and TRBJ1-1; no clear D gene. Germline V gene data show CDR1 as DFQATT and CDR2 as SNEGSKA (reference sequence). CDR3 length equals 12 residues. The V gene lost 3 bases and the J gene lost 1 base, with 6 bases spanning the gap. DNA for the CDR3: TGCAGTGCTAGTAGGAGGAACACTGAAGCTTTCTTT. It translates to CSASRRNTEAFF.

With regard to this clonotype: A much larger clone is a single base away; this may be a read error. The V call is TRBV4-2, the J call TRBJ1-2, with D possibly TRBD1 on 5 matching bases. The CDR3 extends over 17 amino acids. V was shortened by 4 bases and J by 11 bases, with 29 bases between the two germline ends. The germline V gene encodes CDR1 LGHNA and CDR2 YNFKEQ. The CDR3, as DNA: TGTGCCAGCAGCCTAGATCCCGTGGGGCAGGGTGCTAATCGGTACACCTTC. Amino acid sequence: CASSLDPVGQGANRYTF.

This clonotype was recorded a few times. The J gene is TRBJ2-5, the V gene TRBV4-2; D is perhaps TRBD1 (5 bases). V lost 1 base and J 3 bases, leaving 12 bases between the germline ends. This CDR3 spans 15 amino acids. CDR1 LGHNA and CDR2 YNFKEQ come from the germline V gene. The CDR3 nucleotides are TGTGCCAGCAGCCAAGGACTTAGGGGCGAAGAGACCCAGTACTTC. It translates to CASSQGLRGEETQYF.

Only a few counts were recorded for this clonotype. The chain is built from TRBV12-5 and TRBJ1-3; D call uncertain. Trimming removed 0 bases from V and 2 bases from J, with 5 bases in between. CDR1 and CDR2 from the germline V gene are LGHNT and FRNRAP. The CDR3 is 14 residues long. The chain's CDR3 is CASGLVNAGNTIYF. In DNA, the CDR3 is TGTGCTAGTGGTTTGGTAAACGCTGGAAACACCATATATTTT.